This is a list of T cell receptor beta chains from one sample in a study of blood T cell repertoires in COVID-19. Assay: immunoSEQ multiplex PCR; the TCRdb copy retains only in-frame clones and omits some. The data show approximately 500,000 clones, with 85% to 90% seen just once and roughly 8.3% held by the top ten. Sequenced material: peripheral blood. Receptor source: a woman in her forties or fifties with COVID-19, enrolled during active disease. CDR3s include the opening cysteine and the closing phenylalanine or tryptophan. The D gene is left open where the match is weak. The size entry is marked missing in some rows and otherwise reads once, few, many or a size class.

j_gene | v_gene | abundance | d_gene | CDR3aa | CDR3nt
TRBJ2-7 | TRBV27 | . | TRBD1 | CASSSDRGGIYEQYF | TGTGCCAGCAGTTCAGACAGGGGTGGGATCTACGAGCAGTACTTC
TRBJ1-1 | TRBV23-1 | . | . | CASRRLMTGQIAEAFF | TGCGCCAGCAGACGTTTAATGACGGGACAAATAGCTGAAGCTTTCTTT
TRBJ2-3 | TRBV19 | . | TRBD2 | CASQTSGWADTQYF | TGTGCCAGCCAGACTAGCGGGTGGGCAGATACGCAGTATTTT
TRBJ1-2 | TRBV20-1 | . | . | CSASAHTNYGYTF | TGCAGTGCTAGTGCACACACTAACTATGGCTACACCTTC
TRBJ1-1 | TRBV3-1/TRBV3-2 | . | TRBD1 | CASSRVDRGRGEAFF | TGTGCCAGCAGCCGAGTTGACAGGGGGCGTGGTGAAGCTTTCTTT
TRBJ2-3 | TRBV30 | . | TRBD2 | CAWSAGGSDTQYF | TGTGCCTGGAGTGCGGGGGGATCAGATACGCAGTATTTT
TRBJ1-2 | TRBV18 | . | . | CASSPGPGTNDYGYTF | TGTGCCAGCTCACCAGGCCCCGGGACAAATGACTATGGCTACACCTTC
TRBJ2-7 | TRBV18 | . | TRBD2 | CASSQSGGQGRIEQYF | TGTGCCAGCTCGCAGTCGGGGGGGCAGGGTAGGATCGAGCAGTACTTC
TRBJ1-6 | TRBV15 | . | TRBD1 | CATSREGQGSSPLHF | TGTGCCACCAGCAGGGAGGGACAGGGAAGTTCACCCCTCCACTTT
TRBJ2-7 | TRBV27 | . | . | CASSSQGRRGEQYF | TGTGCCAGCAGTTCACAGGGTCGTAGGGGCGAGCAGTACTTC
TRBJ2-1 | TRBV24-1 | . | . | CATSDPDWSNEQFF | TGTGCCACCAGTGACCCGGACTGGTCCAATGAGCAGTTCTTC
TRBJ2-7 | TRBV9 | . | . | CASSSGYEQYF | TGTGCCAGCAGCTCAGGATACGAGCAGTACTTC
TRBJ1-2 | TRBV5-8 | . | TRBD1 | CASSLQGGYGYTF | TGTGCCAGCAGCTTACAGGGGGGATATGGCTACACCTTC
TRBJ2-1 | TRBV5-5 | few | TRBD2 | CASSLNPTSGGDEQFF | TGTGCCAGCAGCTTAAACCCGACTAGCGGGGGGGATGAGCAGTTCTTC
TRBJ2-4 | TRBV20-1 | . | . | CSASVGGLAKNIQYF | TGCAGTGCTAGTGTGGGGGGGCTAGCCAAAAACATTCAGTACTTC
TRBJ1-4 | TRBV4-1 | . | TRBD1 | CASSKQGTLNEKLFF | TGCGCCAGCAGCAAACAGGGGACCCTTAATGAAAAACTGTTTTTT
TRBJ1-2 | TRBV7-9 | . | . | CASSLTGRDYGYTF | TGTGCCAGCAGCCTCACAGGGCGTGACTATGGCTACACCTTC
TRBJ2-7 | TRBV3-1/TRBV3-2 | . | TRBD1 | CASSQVYRGSYEQYF | TGTGCCAGCAGCCAAGTGTACAGGGGTTCCTACGAGCAGTACTTC
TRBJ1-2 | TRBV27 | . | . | CASRRGAVGYGYTF | TGTGCCAGCAGACGGGGGGCTGTGGGATATGGCTACACCTTC
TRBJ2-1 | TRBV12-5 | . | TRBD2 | CASGWTSGGYNEQFF | TGTGCTAGTGGTTGGACTAGCGGGGGGTACAATGAGCAGTTCTTC
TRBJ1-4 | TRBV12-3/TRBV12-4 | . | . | CASSFRGEKLFF | TGTGCCAGCTCTTTTAGGGGCGAAAAACTGTTTTTT
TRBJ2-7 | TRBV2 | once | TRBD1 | CASIRDRGSEEQYF | TGTGCCAGCATTCGCGACAGGGGGTCGGAAGAGCAGTACTTC
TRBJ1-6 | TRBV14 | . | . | CASSQDNERGINSPLHF | TGTGCCAGCAGCCAAGATAACGAAAGGGGGATTAATTCACCCCTCCACTTT
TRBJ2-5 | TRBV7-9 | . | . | CASSPPRRGTHQETQYF | TGTGCCAGCAGCCCCCCCCGGAGGGGCACTCACCAAGAGACCCAGTACTTC
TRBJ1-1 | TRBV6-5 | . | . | CASSYAFGLTEAFF | TGTGCCAGCAGTTACGCGTTTGGGCTCACTGAAGCTTTCTTT
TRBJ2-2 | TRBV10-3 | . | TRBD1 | CAISEGQGNTGELFF | TGTGCCATCAGTGAGGGACAGGGTAACACCGGGGAGCTGTTTTTT